A selection of T cell receptor beta chains follows, all from one sample in a study of shared clonotypes between healthy human individuals. TCRdb keeps only in-frame clones here, not all; method: immunoSEQ multiplex PCR. This sample has 550,000 to 700,000 clones, with 60% to 75% found just once. The specimen sequenced was memory CD4+ T cells sorted from blood. Source of these receptors: a woman aged 30 to 39 in good health. CDR3s include the opening cysteine and the closing phenylalanine or tryptophan. A D gene is named only where the DNA matches it firmly. Expanded clones are given a class, and other clones once, few, many or no size at all.

D gene	V gene	clone size	J gene	CDR3 DNA	CDR3 protein
-	TRBV7-9	-	TRBJ1-2	TGTGCCAGCAGCTTCTGGGGGGCTGGAGGCTACACCTTC	CASSFWGAGGYTF
TRBD1	TRBV5-1	many	TRBJ2-1	TGCGCCAGCAGCTTGGCCGGGACAGTCAGGAATGAGCAGTTCTTC	CASSLAGTVRNEQFF
-	TRBV28	-	TRBJ2-1	TGTGCCAGCAGTTCGACGATTGAGCGGACGCCCTACAATGAGCAGTTCTTC	CASSSTIERTPYNEQFF
-	TRBV7-9	-	TRBJ1-4	TGTGCCAGCAGCTTAGAGGGACGGACTAATGAAAAACTGTTTTTT	CASSLEGRTNEKLFF
TRBD1	TRBV18	-	TRBJ2-5	TGTGCCAGCTCAAGAGGTCAGGGGGCATCCAAGACCCAGTACTTC	CASSRGQGASKTQYF
TRBD2	TRBV6-1	-	TRBJ2-3	TGTGCCAGCAGTGAGACTAGCGGGAGTTCGGATACGCAGTATTTT	CASSETSGSSDTQYF
-	TRBV23-1	few	TRBJ2-7	TGCGCCAGCAGTCAGACGTGGGTCTCCTACGAGCAGTACTTC	CASSQTWVSYEQYF
-	TRBV2	-	TRBJ2-5	TGTGCCAGCAGGGTTTGGGGGACGATCCAAGAGACCCAGTACTTC	CASRVWGTIQETQYF
-	TRBV9	few	TRBJ1-2	TGTGCCAGCAGTCCGGCGGAGTCGGTCTATGGCTACACCTTC	CASSPAESVYGYTF
-	TRBV25-1	-	TRBJ1-2	TGTGCCAGCAGTGGGGGGGCGGCCTTTGGCTACACCTTC	CASSGGAAFGYTF
-	TRBV2	-	TRBJ1-1	TGTGCCAGCAGTGACTCTCAGGGAAGGTGGGCGAACACTGAAGCTTTCTTT	CASSDSQGRWANTEAFF
-	TRBV30	-	TRBJ2-3	TGTGCCTGGAGGAACATACTAAGCACAGATACGCAGTATTTT	CAWRNILSTDTQYF
TRBD2	TRBV7-3	-	TRBJ2-1	TGTGCCAGCAGCTGGGGAAGCGGGGCCTCCTACAATGAGCAGTTCTTC	CASSWGSGASYNEQFF
-	TRBV6-5	-	TRBJ1-4	TGTGCCAGCAGGCACCGAAATGAAAAACTGTTTTTT	CASRHRNEKLFF